This is a list of T cell receptor beta chains from one sample in a study of T cell changes during pregnancy in multiple sclerosis. Some clones are missing from TCRdb's copy, which holds only in-frame ones; the method was immunoSEQ multiplex PCR. The sample holds 20,000 or so clones; approximately 90% are singletons and the top ten take 5.5% to 7.5%. Sequencing used CD8+ T cells from peripheral blood mononuclear cells, obtained in the third trimester of pregnancy. These receptors were obtained from a female donor in good health, enrolled as a control in a pregnancy study. Each CDR3 is given with its conserved first and last residue. D genes are given only for firm matches. A row's size may be missing; if present it is once, few, many or a size class.

NA	TRBV9	TRBJ1-2	once	CASSPGQKSYGYTF	TGTGCCAGCAGCCCTGGACAGAAGAGCTATGGCTACACCTTC
NA	TRBV7-9	TRBJ1-5	once	CASSLGGSHQPQHF	TGTGCCAGCAGCTTAGGAGGGAGCCATCAGCCCCAGCATTTT
TRBD1	TRBV7-9	TRBJ1-2	NA	CASSPTTGLDGYTF	TGTGCCAGCAGCCCGACGACAGGGCTTGATGGCTACACCTTC
TRBD1	TRBV4-2	TRBJ1-2	NA	CASSQNVIWDRGGSNYGYTF	TGTGCCAGCAGCCAAAACGTGATTTGGGACAGGGGAGGATCTAACTATGGCTACACCTTC
NA	TRBV19	TRBJ2-7	NA	CASSPTDSSYEQYF	TGTGCCAGTAGTCCGACAGATTCGTCCTACGAGCAGTACTTC
NA	TRBV7-9	TRBJ2-7	NA	CASSSYGDRSSYEQYF	TGTGCCAGCAGCTCTTATGGAGACAGGAGCTCCTACGAGCAGTACTTC
TRBD2	TRBV4-3	TRBJ2-1	NA	CASSQNAGGSYNEQFF	TGCGCCAGCAGCCAAAATGCGGGGGGTTCCTACAATGAGCAGTTCTTC
TRBD1	TRBV28	TRBJ2-1	NA	CASSLATGGNEQFF	TGTGCCAGCAGTTTAGCGACAGGGGGTAATGAGCAGTTCTTC
TRBD1	TRBV4-1	TRBJ2-7	NA	CASSQDGTGAYEQYF	TGCGCCAGCAGCCAAGACGGGACAGGGGCCTACGAGCAGTACTTC
NA	TRBV10-3	TRBJ1-6	few	CAIRAVGGNSPLHF	TGTGCCATCAGGGCCGTGGGGGGAAATTCACCCCTCCACTTT
TRBD1	TRBV27	TRBJ1-2	NA	CASSLGQGNGYTF	TGTGCCAGCAGTTTGGGACAGGGAAATGGCTACACCTTC
TRBD1	TRBV11-2	TRBJ2-1	NA	CASSDTSGQGHYNEQFF	TGTGCCAGTAGCGACACCAGTGGACAGGGGCACTACAATGAGCAGTTCTTC
NA	TRBV28	TRBJ1-6	NA	CASSSGSSYNSPLHF	TGTGCCAGCAGTTCAGGGTCCTCCTATAATTCACCCCTCCACTTT
NA	TRBV4-3	TRBJ1-5	NA	CASSQDRTDNQPQHF	TGCGCCAGCAGCCAAGATCGGACAGACAATCAGCCCCAGCATTTT
NA	TRBV9	TRBJ1-5	NA	CASSVGLGNQPQHF	TGTGCCAGCAGCGTAGGACTGGGCAATCAGCCCCAGCATTTT
NA	TRBV19	TRBJ1-2	medium-sized	CASTTGIYYGYTF	TGTGCCAGTACAACAGGTATATACTATGGCTACACCTTC
NA	TRBV10-3	TRBJ2-1	NA	CAISHPGTRLHEQFF	TGTGCCATCAGTCACCCTGGGACAAGGCTGCATGAGCAGTTCTTC